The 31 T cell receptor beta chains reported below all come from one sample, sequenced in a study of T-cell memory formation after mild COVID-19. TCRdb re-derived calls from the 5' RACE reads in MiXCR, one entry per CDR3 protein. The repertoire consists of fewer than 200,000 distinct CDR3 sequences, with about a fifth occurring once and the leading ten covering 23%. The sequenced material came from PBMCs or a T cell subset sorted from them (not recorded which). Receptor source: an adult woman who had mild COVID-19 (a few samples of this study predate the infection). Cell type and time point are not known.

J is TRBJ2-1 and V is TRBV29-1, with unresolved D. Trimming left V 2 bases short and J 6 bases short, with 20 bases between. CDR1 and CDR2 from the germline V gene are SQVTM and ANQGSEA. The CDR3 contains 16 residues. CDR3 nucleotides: TGCAGCGTTGAAACCCCGGCCGCCCTAGTCTTCAATGAGCAGTTCTTC. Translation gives CSVETPAALVFNEQFF.

In DNA form, the CDR3 reads TGCGCCAGCAGCTGGACTGAGGACAGACCGAACACCGGGGAGCTGTTTTTT. Protein sequence: CASSWTEDRPNTGELFF. The chain combines TRBV5-1 with TRBJ2-2; the D gene is possibly TRBD1 (6 bases). Germline lookup yields CDR1 SGHRS and CDR2 YFSETQ. The CDR3 totals 17 residues. Trimming took 3 bases from V and 0 from J, leaving 15 bases between them.

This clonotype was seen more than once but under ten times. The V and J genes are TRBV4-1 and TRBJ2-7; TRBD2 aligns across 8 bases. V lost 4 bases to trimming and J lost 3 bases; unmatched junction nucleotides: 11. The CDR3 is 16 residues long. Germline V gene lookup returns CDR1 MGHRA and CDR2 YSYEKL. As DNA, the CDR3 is TGCGCCAGCAGCCTGAAGCTTAGCGGGGCCCTCTACGAGCAGTACTTC. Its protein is CASSLKLSGALYEQYF.

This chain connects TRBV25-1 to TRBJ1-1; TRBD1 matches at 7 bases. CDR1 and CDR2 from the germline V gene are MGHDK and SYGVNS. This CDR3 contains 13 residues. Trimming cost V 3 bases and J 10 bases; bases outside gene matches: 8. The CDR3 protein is CASSDARQGRAFF. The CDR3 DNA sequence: TGTGCCAGCAGTGACGCCCGACAGGGTAGAGCTTTCTTT.

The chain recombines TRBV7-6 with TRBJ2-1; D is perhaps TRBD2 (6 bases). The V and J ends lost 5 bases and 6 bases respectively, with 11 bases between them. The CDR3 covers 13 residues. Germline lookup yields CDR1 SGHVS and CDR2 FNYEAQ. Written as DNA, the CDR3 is TGTGCCAGCAGCGTTTACGGGGGCAATGAGCAGTTCTTC. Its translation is CASSVYGGNEQFF.

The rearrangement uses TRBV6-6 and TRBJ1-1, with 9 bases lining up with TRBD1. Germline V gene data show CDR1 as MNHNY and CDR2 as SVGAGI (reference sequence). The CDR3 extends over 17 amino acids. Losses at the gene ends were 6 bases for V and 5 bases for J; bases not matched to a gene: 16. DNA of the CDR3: TGTGCCAGCAGCCCCGTCCCGGGACAGGGAGAGTGGACTGAAGCTTTCTTT. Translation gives CASSPVPGQGEWTEAFF.

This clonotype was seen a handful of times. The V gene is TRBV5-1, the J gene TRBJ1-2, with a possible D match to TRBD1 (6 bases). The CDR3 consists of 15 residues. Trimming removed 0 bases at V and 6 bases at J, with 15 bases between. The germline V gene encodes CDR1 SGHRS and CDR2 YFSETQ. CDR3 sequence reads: CASSLDRAREDGYTF. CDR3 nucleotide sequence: TGCGCCAGCAGCTTGGACAGGGCCCGAGAAGATGGCTACACCTTC.

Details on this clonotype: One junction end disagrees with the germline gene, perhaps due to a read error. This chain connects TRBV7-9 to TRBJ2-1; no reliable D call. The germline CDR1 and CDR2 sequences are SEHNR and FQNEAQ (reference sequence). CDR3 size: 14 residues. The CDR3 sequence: CASRLDGSHNEQFF. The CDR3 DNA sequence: TGTGCCAGCAGATTAGATGGTAGCCACAATGAGCAGTTCTTC.

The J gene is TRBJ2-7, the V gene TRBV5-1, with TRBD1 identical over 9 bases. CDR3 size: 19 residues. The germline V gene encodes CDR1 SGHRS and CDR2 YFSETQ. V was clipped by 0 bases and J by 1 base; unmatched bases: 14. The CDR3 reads CASSLASGQGGPGSYEQYF. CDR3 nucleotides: TGCGCCAGCAGCTTGGCCTCGGGACAGGGAGGGCCGGGGTCCTACGAGCAGTACTTC.

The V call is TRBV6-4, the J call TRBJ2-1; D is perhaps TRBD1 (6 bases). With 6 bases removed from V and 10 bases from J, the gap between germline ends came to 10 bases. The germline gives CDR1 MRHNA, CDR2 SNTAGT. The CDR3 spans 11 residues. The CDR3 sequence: CASRGAGEQFF. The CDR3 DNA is TGTGCCAGCAGGGGGGCCGGGGAGCAGTTCTTC.

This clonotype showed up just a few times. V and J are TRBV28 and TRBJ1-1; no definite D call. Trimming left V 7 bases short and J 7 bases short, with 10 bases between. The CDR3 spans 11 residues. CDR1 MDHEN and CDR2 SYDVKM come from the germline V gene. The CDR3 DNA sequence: TGTGCCAGCAACTCCTGGGGTGAAGCTTTCTTT. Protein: CASNSWGEAFF.

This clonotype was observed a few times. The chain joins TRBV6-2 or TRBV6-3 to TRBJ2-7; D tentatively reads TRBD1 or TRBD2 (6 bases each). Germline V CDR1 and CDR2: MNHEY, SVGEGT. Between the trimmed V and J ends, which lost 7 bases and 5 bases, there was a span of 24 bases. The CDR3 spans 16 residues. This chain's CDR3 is CASTPAGHPPTDEQYF. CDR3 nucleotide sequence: TGTGCCAGCACTCCCGCGGGACATCCCCCGACCGACGAGCAGTACTTC.

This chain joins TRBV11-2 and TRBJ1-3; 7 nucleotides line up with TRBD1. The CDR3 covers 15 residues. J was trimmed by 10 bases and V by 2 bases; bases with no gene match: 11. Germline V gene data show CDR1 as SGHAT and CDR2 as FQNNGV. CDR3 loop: CASSLLQGIFETIYF. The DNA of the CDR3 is TGTGCCAGCAGCTTATTACAGGGGATATTTGAGACCATATATTTT.

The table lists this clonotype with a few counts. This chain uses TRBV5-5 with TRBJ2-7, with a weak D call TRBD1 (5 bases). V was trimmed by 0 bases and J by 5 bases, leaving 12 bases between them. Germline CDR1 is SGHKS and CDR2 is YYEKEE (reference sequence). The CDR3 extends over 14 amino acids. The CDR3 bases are TGTGCCAGCAGCTTGGGGACACCCTCGAACGAGCAGTACTTC. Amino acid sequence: CASSLGTPSNEQYF.

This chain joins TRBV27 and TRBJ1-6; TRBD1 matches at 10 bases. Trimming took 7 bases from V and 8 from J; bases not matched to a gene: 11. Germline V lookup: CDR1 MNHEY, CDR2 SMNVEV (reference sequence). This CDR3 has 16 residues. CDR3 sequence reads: CASNKITGQGYSPLHF. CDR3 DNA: TGTGCCAGCAACAAAATCACGGGACAGGGGTATTCACCCCTCCACTTT.

Here the CDR3 reads CASRSPGTGDTEAFF. The CDR3 DNA reads as TGTGCCAGCAGAAGTCCCGGGACAGGGGACACTGAAGCTTTCTTT. The chain links TRBV12-3 or TRBV12-4 to TRBJ1-1, with TRBD1 identical over 10 bases. The CDR3 spans 15 residues. V gave up 6 bases and J gave up 3 bases; unmatched junction bases: 7.

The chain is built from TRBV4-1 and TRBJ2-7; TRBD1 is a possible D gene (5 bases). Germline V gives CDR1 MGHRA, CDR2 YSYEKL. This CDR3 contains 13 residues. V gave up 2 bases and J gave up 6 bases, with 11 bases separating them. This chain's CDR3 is CASSQLGLGEQYF. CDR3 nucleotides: TGCGCCAGCAGCCAACTGGGGCTGGGCGAGCAGTACTTC.

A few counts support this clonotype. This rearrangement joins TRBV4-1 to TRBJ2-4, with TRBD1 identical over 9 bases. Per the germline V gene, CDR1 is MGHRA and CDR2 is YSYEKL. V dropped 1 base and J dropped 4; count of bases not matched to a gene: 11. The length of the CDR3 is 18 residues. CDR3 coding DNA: TGCGCCAGCAGCCAAGCTTATTTGTCTGGGACAGGGAAAAACATTCAGTACTTC. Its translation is CASSQAYLSGTGKNIQYF.

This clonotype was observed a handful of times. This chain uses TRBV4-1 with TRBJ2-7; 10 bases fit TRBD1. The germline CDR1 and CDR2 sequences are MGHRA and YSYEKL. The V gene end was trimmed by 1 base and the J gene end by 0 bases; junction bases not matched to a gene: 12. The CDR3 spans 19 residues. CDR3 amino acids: CASSQVPGQGSPSSYEQYF. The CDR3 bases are TGCGCCAGCAGCCAAGTCCCGGGACAGGGGTCCCCGAGCTCCTACGAGCAGTACTTC.

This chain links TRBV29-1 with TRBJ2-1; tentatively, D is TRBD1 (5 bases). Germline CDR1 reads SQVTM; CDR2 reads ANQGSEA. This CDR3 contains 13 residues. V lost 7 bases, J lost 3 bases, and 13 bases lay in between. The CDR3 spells CSARTGDYNEQFF. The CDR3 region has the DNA TGCAGCGCCCGAACAGGCGACTACAATGAGCAGTTCTTC.

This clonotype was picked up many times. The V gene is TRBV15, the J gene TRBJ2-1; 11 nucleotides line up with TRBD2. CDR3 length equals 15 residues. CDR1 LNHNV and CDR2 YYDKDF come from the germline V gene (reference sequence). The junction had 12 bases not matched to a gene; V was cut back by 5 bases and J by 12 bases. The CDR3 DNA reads TGTGCCACCAGCCTTACTAGCGGGGGACCCTCTTGGCAGTTCTTC. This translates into CATSLTSGGPSWQFF.

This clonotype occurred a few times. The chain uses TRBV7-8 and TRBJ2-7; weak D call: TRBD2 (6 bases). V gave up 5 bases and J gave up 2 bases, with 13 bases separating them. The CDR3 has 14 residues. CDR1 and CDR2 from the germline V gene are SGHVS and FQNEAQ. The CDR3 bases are TGTGCCAGCAGCCTGTCCGGGAGTACCTACGAGCAGTACTTC. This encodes CASSLSGSTYEQYF.

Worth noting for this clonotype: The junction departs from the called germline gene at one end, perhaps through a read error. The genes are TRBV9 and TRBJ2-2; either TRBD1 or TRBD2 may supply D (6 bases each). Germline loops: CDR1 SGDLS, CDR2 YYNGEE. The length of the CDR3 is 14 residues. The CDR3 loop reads CASSVGGRPGEMFF. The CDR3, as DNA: TGTGCCAGCAGCGTAGGGGGGCGTCCGGGGGAGATGTTTTTT. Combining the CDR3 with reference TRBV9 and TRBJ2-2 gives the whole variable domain DSGVTQTPKHLITATGQRVTLRCSPRSGDLSVYWYQQSLDQGLQFLIQYYNGEERAKGNILERFSAQQFPDLHSELNLSSLELGDSALYFCASSVGGRPGEMFFGEGSRLTVL.

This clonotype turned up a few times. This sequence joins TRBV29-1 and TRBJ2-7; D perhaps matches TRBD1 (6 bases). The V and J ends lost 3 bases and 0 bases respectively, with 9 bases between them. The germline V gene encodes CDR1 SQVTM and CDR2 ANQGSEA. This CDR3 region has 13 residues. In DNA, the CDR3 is TGCAGCGTTGATAAGGACAGCTCCTACGAGCAGTACTTC. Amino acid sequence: CSVDKDSSYEQYF.

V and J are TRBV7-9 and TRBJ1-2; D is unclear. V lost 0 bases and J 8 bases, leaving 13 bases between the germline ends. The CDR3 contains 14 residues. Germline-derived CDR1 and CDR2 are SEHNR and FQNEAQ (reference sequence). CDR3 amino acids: CASSLAGPREGYTF. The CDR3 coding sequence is TGTGCCAGCAGCTTAGCTGGTCCCCGGGAGGGCTACACCTTC.

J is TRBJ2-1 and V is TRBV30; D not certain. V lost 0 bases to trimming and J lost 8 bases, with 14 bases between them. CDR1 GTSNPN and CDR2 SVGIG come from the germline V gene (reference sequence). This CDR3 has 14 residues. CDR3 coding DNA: TGTGCCTGGAGTGTACTGGGTGCAGGTTATGAGCAGTTCTTC. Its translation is CAWSVLGAGYEQFF.

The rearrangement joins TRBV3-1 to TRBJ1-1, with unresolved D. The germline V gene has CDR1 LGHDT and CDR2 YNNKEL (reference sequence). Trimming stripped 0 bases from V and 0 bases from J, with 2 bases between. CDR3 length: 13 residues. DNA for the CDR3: TGTGCCAGCAGCCAAGACCTGAACACTGAAGCTTTCTTT. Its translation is CASSQDLNTEAFF.

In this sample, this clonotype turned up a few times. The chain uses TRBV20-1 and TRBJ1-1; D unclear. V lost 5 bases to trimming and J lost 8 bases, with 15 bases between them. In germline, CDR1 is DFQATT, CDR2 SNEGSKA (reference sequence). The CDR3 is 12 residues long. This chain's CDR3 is CSAPRSYVEAFF. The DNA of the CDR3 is TGCAGTGCTCCCAGGTCTTACGTGGAAGCTTTCTTT.

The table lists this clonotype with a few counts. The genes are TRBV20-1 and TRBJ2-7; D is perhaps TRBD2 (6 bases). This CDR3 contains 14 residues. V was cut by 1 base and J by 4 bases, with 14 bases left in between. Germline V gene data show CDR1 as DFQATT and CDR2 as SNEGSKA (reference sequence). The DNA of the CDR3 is TGCAGTGCTAGAGTTCAGGACTACATGTACGAGCAGTACTTC. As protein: CSARVQDYMYEQYF.

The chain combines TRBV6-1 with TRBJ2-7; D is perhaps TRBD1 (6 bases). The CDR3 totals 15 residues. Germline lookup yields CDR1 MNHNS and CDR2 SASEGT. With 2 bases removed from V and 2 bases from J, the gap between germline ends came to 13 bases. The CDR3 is CASSEMGEGAYEQYF. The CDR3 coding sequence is TGTGCCAGCAGTGAAATGGGTGAGGGGGCCTACGAGCAGTACTTC.

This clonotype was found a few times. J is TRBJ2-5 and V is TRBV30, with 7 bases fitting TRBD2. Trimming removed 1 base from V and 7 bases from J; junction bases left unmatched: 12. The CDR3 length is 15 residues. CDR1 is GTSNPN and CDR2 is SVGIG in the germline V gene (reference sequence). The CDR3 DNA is TGTGCCTGGAGTGGCAGGGACTACCCATTAATGACCCAGTACTTC. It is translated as CAWSGRDYPLMTQYF.